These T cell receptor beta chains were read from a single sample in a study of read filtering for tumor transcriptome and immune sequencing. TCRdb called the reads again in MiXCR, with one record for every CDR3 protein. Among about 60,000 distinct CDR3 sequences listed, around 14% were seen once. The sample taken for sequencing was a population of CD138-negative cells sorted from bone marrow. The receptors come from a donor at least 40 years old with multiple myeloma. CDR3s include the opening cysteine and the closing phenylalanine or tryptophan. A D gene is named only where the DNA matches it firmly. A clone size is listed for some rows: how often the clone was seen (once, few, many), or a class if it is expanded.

CDR3: CASSGSFGDSRYGYTF
DNA: TGTGCCAGCAGTGGTAGTTTCGGCGACAGCCGATATGGCTACACCTTC
size: .
J: TRBJ1-2
V: TRBV28
D: .

CDR3: CASSQVSGTAFF
DNA: TGTGCCAGCAGCCAAGTTTCGGGGACAGCTTTCTTT
size: many
J: TRBJ1-1
V: TRBV4-2
D: .

CDR3: CASSLLVRRNEQFF
DNA: TGTGCCAGCAGTTTATTAGTACGGCGGAATGAGCAGTTCTTC
size: many
J: TRBJ2-1
V: TRBV28
D: .

CDR3: CSAQTSGRRFTDTQYF
DNA: TGCAGTGCTCAGACTAGCGGGAGGCGTTTCACAGATACGCAGTATTTT
size: many
J: TRBJ2-3
V: TRBV20-1
D: TRBD2

CDR3: CASSQDVFMRGLGSYNEQFF
DNA: TGCGCCAGCAGCCAAGACGTGTTCATGAGGGGGTTGGGCTCCTACAATGAGCAGTTCTTC
size: many
J: TRBJ2-1
V: TRBV4-3
D: .

CDR3: CASSEDRVRETQYF
DNA: TGTGCCAGCAGCGAAGACAGGGTCCGGGAGACCCAGTACTTC
size: few
J: TRBJ2-5
V: TRBV11-2
D: TRBD1

CDR3: CASNGQFSYNEQFF
DNA: TGTGCCAGCAACGGACAGTTCTCCTACAATGAGCAGTTCTTC
size: many
J: TRBJ2-1
V: TRBV11-2
D: .

CDR3: CASSREGQLNTEAFF
DNA: TGTGCCAGCAGCCGGGAAGGGCAGCTGAACACTGAAGCTTTCTTT
size: few
J: TRBJ1-1
V: TRBV4-2
D: .

CDR3: CASSPRGQPQHF
DNA: TGCGCCAGCAGCCCAAGGGGTCAGCCCCAGCATTTT
size: many
J: TRBJ1-5
V: TRBV4-3
D: .

CDR3: CASTFGQGNTEAFF
DNA: TGTGCCAGCACCTTTGGACAGGGGAACACTGAAGCTTTCTTT
size: .
J: TRBJ1-1
V: TRBV12-3/TRBV12-4
D: TRBD1

CDR3: CSVPVGADYGYTF
DNA: TGCAGCGTCCCAGTTGGGGCGGACTATGGCTACACCTTC
size: .
J: TRBJ1-2
V: TRBV29-1
D: .

CDR3: CASSVDGGANYGYTF
DNA: TGTGCCAGCAGCGTAGATGGTGGAGCTAACTATGGCTACACCTTC
size: many
J: TRBJ1-2
V: TRBV9
D: .

CDR3: CSASQGLAASSYNEQFF
DNA: TGCAGTGCTAGTCAGGGACTAGCTGCCAGCTCCTACAATGAGCAGTTCTTC
size: .
J: TRBJ2-1
V: TRBV20-1
D: TRBD2

CDR3: CASSPDAQGADEQYF
DNA: TGCGCCAGCAGCCCCGATGCACAGGGGGCAGACGAGCAGTACTTC
size: .
J: TRBJ2-7
V: TRBV5-1
D: TRBD1

CDR3: CASNSGQGDTGELFF
DNA: TGTGCCAGCAACTCGGGACAGGGGGACACCGGGGAGCTGTTTTTT
size: many
J: TRBJ2-2
V: TRBV11-2
D: TRBD1

CDR3: CASSLADLIMNTEAFF
DNA: TGTGCCAGCAGTTTAGCGGACCTCATAATGAACACTGAAGCTTTCTTT
size: few
J: TRBJ1-1
V: TRBV12-3/TRBV12-4
D: .

CDR3: CASSLSGGDQPQHF
DNA: TGCGCCAGCAGCTTGTCAGGGGGCGATCAGCCCCAGCATTTT
size: many
J: TRBJ1-5
V: TRBV5-1
D: TRBD1

CDR3: CASTDISKADTQYF
DNA: TGTGCCAGTACGGACATTTCGAAGGCAGATACGCAGTATTTT
size: .
J: TRBJ2-3
V: TRBV19
D: .